There are many counts of the clone carrying this T cell receptor beta chain. Described time point: newly diagnosed GD, antithyroid drugs for less than 3 months. After RNA was extracted from PBMCs, the TCR library was made from it. The guidelines of the American Thyroid Association were the basis for diagnosing Graves' disease. Patients all came to the study from an endocrinology department in Xi'an, China. Arm-PCR of CDR3 regions with iRepertoire HTBI primers generated TCR beta libraries. From the multiplex PCR reads, TCRdb called clonotypes with MiXCR, one entry per CDR3 protein. The sample shows some 350,000 distinct CDR3 sequences, about 16% of them seen only once. This entry is derived from a study of regulatory T cells in long-lasting Graves disease. V was shortened by 3 bases and J by 5 bases, with 5 bases between the two germline ends. The CDR3 spans 12 residues. These same data were also listed under a study on T cells in Graves' hyperthyroidism and ophthalmopathy. As reported in that work: It was uncontrolled infection, other autoimmune disease, pregnancy or lactation that excluded patients.

The receptor was derived from a woman between 18 and 30 years old with Graves disease. Specimen: peripheral blood mononuclear cells (PBMCs), collected at new diagnosis, from a patient treated with antithyroid drugs. The chain links TRBV12-3 or TRBV12-4 to TRBJ2-1; D is ambiguous. The CDR3 DNA reads TGTGCCAGCAGTTTCAGGAACAATGAGCAGTTCTTC. Translated, it gives CASSFRNNEQFF.